The rows below give T cell receptor beta chains drawn from one sample of a study of blood T cell repertoires in COVID-19. Libraries were prepared by immunoSEQ multiplex PCR; TCRdb keeps only in-frame clonotypes and omits some of them. The sample yields about 220,000 clones, approximately 86% seen once. The specimen sequenced was PBMCs or T cells enriched from blood (not recorded which). The receptors here all came from a woman aged 45 to 65 with acute COVID-19. The CDR3 runs from the conserved cysteine through the conserved F or W. The D gene is left open where the match is weak. Clone size is stated in some rows and not others, as once, few, many or a class when expanded.

j_call clone_size d_call v_call cdr3_nt cdr3_aa
TRBJ2-1 NA NA TRBV19 TGTGCCAGTAGTATCCGACTCACTTACAATGAGCAGTTCTTC CASSIRLTYNEQFF
TRBJ2-3 NA TRBD1 TRBV19 TGTGCCAGTAGTTCTTCTGGGACAGGGCTAACAGATACGCAGTATTTT CASSSSGTGLTDTQYF
TRBJ2-7 NA NA TRBV11-2 TGTGCCAGCAGCTCGACCTCGGGAGCCTACGAGCAGTACTTC CASSSTSGAYEQYF
TRBJ1-1 NA TRBD1 TRBV6-5 TGTGCCAGCCTCTCCCTCCACAGGGGCACTGAAGCTTTCTTT CASLSLHRGTEAFF
TRBJ1-2 NA NA TRBV27 TGTGCCAGCAGTTTACTAGGGGTAGGTGGCTACACCTTC CASSLLGVGGYTF
TRBJ1-2 NA NA TRBV19 TGTGCCAGTAGTATAGTCTATAGTCCTTATGGCTACACCTTC CASSIVYSPYGYTF
TRBJ2-1 NA TRBD2 TRBV7-9 TGTGCCAGCAGCCAGACTAGCGGGAGTCCCAATGAGCAGTTCTTC CASSQTSGSPNEQFF
TRBJ2-7 NA TRBD1 TRBV7-8 TGTGCCAGCAGCATTCGGGACAGGGTACACGAGCAGTACTTC CASSIRDRVHEQYF
TRBJ2-7 NA TRBD1 TRBV28 TGTGCCAGCGGGACAGCGACCTCCTACGAGCAGTACTTC CASGTATSYEQYF
TRBJ2-3 NA NA TRBV11-2 TGTGCCAGCAGCTCCCTAGGGAGCCCAGGAGATACGCAGTATTTT CASSSLGSPGDTQYF
TRBJ2-7 few NA TRBV7-9 TGTGCCAGCAGCTTAGGACAGCCAGGATCCTACGAGCAGTACTTC CASSLGQPGSYEQYF
TRBJ2-3 NA NA TRBV11-3 TGTGCCAGCAGCTATTTAAGCTACACAGATACGCAGTATTTT CASSYLSYTDTQYF
TRBJ2-5 NA TRBD2 TRBV28 TGTGCCAGCAGTTTAGGGTTTAGCGGGGGAGGGTTGGAGACCCAGTACTTC CASSLGFSGGGLETQYF
TRBJ1-1 NA NA TRBV28 TGTGCCAGCAGCTGGGGCGGACGGAACACTGAAGCTTTCTTT CASSWGGRNTEAFF
TRBJ2-4 NA TRBD2 TRBV9 TGTGCCAGCAGCGCGGGCGGGAGAAGCAAAAACATTCAGTACTTC CASSAGGRSKNIQYF
TRBJ2-3 NA NA TRBV29-1 TGCAGCATCCGAGGCGGGCCAAGCACAGATACGCAGTATTTT CSIRGGPSTDTQYF
TRBJ2-2 NA TRBD2 TRBV7-2 TGTGCCAGCAGCCCCCGCCCACTAGCGGGAGGGGGAGGCGGGGAGCTGTTTTTT CASSPRPLAGGGGGELFF
TRBJ1-1 NA TRBD1 TRBV4-2 TGTGCCAGCAGCCTCTTCGACAGGGGAGACGCTGAAGCTTTCTTT CASSLFDRGDAEAFF
TRBJ2-4 once NA TRBV7-9 TGTGCCAGCAGCTTGCAGGGTAGTATTCAGTACTTC CASSLQGSIQYF
TRBJ2-7 NA NA TRBV2 TGTGCCAGCAGGTGGCGTTGGATAGCTCCCTACGAGCAGTACTTC CASRWRWIAPYEQYF
TRBJ1-5 NA TRBD1 TRBV12-3/TRBV12-4 TGTGCCAGCAGCCCACAGGGGAATCAGCCCCAGCATTTT CASSPQGNQPQHF
TRBJ1-2 NA NA TRBV19 TGTGCCAGTAGTATCAGTCTAGGTGATGGCTACACCTTC CASSISLGDGYTF
TRBJ2-4 NA NA TRBV5-8 TGTGCCAGCAGCGCTAACGGAGTAGCCAAAAACATTCAGTACTTC CASSANGVAKNIQYF
TRBJ2-2 NA NA TRBV11-1 TGTGCCAGCAGCTTAGTGAGCACCGGGGAGCTGTTTTTT CASSLVSTGELFF
TRBJ1-6 NA TRBD1 TRBV6-5 TGTGCCAGCAGTTACTCAGGGGGCGATAATTCACCCCTCCACTTT CASSYSGGDNSPLHF
TRBJ1-3 NA NA TRBV9 TGTGCCAGCAGCGTATCAAGAGGAGGGCGTGACACCATATATTTT CASSVSRGGRDTIYF
TRBJ1-2 NA NA TRBV30 TGTGCCTGGAGTGGACAGCGGGGGGGACCAGTCTTC CAWSGQRGGPVF
TRBJ1-5 NA TRBD1 TRBV7-8 TGTGCCAGCAGCTCGGGACAGATCAATCAGCCCCAGCATTTT CASSSGQINQPQHF
TRBJ1-1 NA NA TRBV30 TGTGCCTGGAGCGGAATGCAGGGATCGGCTGAAGCTTTCTTT CAWSGMQGSAEAFF
TRBJ1-1 NA TRBD1 TRBV5-1 TGCGCCAGCAGCGGAGGGACAGGGGGGTACACTGAAGCTTTCTTT CASSGGTGGYTEAFF
TRBJ2-7 NA TRBD2 TRBV20-1 TGCAGTGCTAGTGTTAAGGGACTAGCGGAGTCTAGGTACGAGCAGTACTTC CSASVKGLAESRYEQYF
TRBJ1-1 NA NA TRBV30 TGTGCCTGGAGCCCGTCTAACACTGAAGCTTTCTTT CAWSPSNTEAFF
TRBJ2-5 NA TRBD1 TRBV6-6 TGTGCCAGCAGTTACTCGACGGGACAGGGGAGCGAGACCCAGTACTTC CASSYSTGQGSETQYF
TRBJ2-1 NA TRBD2 TRBV7-3 TGTGCCAGCAGTCGACTAGCGGGAGCGAACAATGAGCAGTTCTTC CASSRLAGANNEQFF
TRBJ1-2 NA TRBD1 TRBV6-5 TGTGCCAGCACCACGTGGGGACAGGGTGCTGGCTACACCTTC CASTTWGQGAGYTF
TRBJ1-5 NA NA TRBV3-1/TRBV3-2 TGTGCCAGCAGCCAAGCACTGGGCAATCAGCCCCAGCATTTT CASSQALGNQPQHF
TRBJ2-5 NA NA TRBV7-2 TGTGCCAGCAGCCCAGACGGGAGAGAGACCCAGTACTTC CASSPDGRETQYF
TRBJ2-1 NA TRBD1 TRBV5-1 TGCGCCAGCAGCTCGGGGGACAGGGGAGTTTGGAATGAGCAGTTCTTC CASSSGDRGVWNEQFF
TRBJ2-2 once TRBD1 TRBV4-2 TGTGCCAGCAGCCAAGGGACAGGGAGTTACACCGGGGAGCTGTTTTTT CASSQGTGSYTGELFF
TRBJ2-2 NA TRBD2 TRBV4-2 TGTGCCAGCAAGCGACTAGCGGGAGACACCGGGGAGCTGTTTTTT CASKRLAGDTGELFF
TRBJ1-5 NA TRBD1 TRBV18 TGTGCCAGCTCACCAACAGGGGCCCTCAATCAGCCCCAGCATTTT CASSPTGALNQPQHF
TRBJ1-1 NA TRBD1 TRBV19 TGTGCCAGCCGGGACAGGGTGTTGGGGAACACTGAAGCTTTCTTT CASRDRVLGNTEAFF
TRBJ2-3 NA TRBD2 TRBV29-1 TGCAGCGTTACACTAGCGTCTAGCACAGATACGCAGTATTTT CSVTLASSTDTQYF
TRBJ2-1 NA TRBD2 TRBV30 TGTGCCGGGAAGACTAGCGGGAGCGACAATGAGCAGTTCTTC CAGKTSGSDNEQFF
TRBJ1-4 once NA TRBV7-8 TGTGCCAGCAGCTTACTACAGGGCTCCCCTAATGAAAAACTGTTTTTT CASSLLQGSPNEKLFF
TRBJ2-3 NA TRBD2 TRBV5-4 TGTGCCAGCAGCCCAAGGGCGGGAGTTAAGACAGATACGCAGTATTTT CASSPRAGVKTDTQYF
TRBJ1-2 NA TRBD1 TRBV5-8 TGTGCCAGCAGCTTACAGGGGGCTGATGGCTACACCTTC CASSLQGADGYTF
TRBJ2-2 NA NA TRBV7-8 TGTGCCAGCAGCTGGACCTTAGCGGACCCGAACACCGGGGAGCTGTTTTTT CASSWTLADPNTGELFF
TRBJ2-7 few TRBD2 TRBV19 TGTGCCAGTAGTAATCAACCACTAGCGATCTACGAGCAGTACTTC CASSNQPLAIYEQYF
TRBJ2-2 NA TRBD2 TRBV7-2 TGTGCCAGCAGCGGCAGCGGGAGGTACACCGGGGAGCTGTTTTTT CASSGSGRYTGELFF
TRBJ1-2 NA TRBD1 TRBV6-5 TGTGCCAGCAGACCCGGACAGGATGGCTACACCTTC CASRPGQDGYTF
TRBJ1-4 NA TRBD1 TRBV30 TGTGCCTGGGGACAGGGAGGGATTAATGAAAAACTGTTTTTT CAWGQGGINEKLFF
TRBJ1-5 NA TRBD1 TRBV27 TGTGCCAGCAGCCCTACAGGGGGCCAGCGAAATCAGCCCCAGCATTTT CASSPTGGQRNQPQHF
TRBJ2-5 NA TRBD2 TRBV4-1 TGCGCCAGCAGCCAAGACGCTAGCGGGAGGGCAGAGACCCAGTACTTC CASSQDASGRAETQYF
TRBJ2-2 NA TRBD2 TRBV3-1/TRBV3-2 TGTGCCAGCAGCCCTACCGGAACTAGCGGGGTCGGGGAGCTGTTTTTT CASSPTGTSGVGELFF